The clone carrying this TCR beta chain was detected only a few times. Its antigen remains unidentified. The sample originates from a study of beta chain features in type 1 diabetes. Germline V gives CDR1 SGDLS, CDR2 YYNGEE. The CDR3 has 15 residues. The entirety of the isolated RNA underwent reverse transcription, so expressed TCRB transcripts were sequenced. Measured with immunoSEQ multiplex PCR; TCRdb has only the in-frame clones, and not every one. The sample contains almost 250,000 clones, 13% to 15% of which appear only once. CD4+ naive, central memory, regulatory and stem cell-like memory subsets were isolated by sorting on CD45RO/CCR7/CD25/CD127/CD95/CD27. Findings of the study overall: Patients and controls would be equally affected if PCR favored shorter templates. It was not settled here whether HLA type affects TCRB rearrangement. Sequencing the cDNA could make cells with high TCR expression show up more than they should.

Sequencing was performed on naive CD4+ T cells from blood. This rearrangement joins TRBV9 to TRBJ2-5; 7 bases agree with TRBD1. The J call may not be correct, given that the DNA end is closer to TRBJ2-7. The origin of this receptor is a woman between 40 and 55 years old in good health. The CDR3 DNA reads TGTGCCAGCAGCAATACCGACAGGGTGAAGTACGAGCAGTACTTC. Its protein product is CASSNTDRVKYEQYF.